The 31 T cell receptor beta chains given below trace back to one sample, sequenced in a study of immune evolution from preneoplasia to lung adenocarcinoma. The table came from immunoSEQ multiplex PCR; TCRdb's copy has only in-frame clones and leaves some out. The repertoire consists of about 4,800 clones, with around 88% occurring once and the leading ten covering about 8.2%. The material sequenced was FFPE lung adenocarcinoma in situ tissue. The receptors stem from a person aged 70 to 85 with lung adenocarcinoma.

The CDR3 DNA sequence: TGTGCCAGCAGTGTTTGGTATACGCAGTATTTT. Its translation: CASSVWYTQYF. The rearrangement joins TRBV6-1 to TRBJ2-3; no reliable D call. CDR3 length equals 11 residues. The germline V and J ends were trimmed by 4 bases and 7 bases, with 6 bases remaining between them. Germline V CDR1 and CDR2: MNHNS, SASEGT.

The J gene is TRBJ2-3, the V gene TRBV4-2; D not certain. Germline-derived CDR1 and CDR2 are LGHNA and YNFKEQ. The CDR3 spans 13 residues. With 2 bases removed from V and 2 bases from J, the gap between germline ends came to 5 bases. The CDR3: CASSQSTTDTQYF. CDR3 sequence (DNA): TGTGCCAGCAGCCAAAGTACCACAGATACGCAGTATTTT.

The V gene is TRBV4-1, the J gene TRBJ1-2; D is unresolved. V shed 4 bases and J shed 0 bases, with 12 bases lying between them. The CDR3 totals 15 residues. Per germline, CDR1 MGHRA and CDR2 YSYEKL. DNA of the CDR3: TGCGCCAGCAGCCTATCTTCGGGAGCTAACTATGGCTACACCTTC. Translating gives CASSLSSGANYGYTF.

V gene TRBV6-1 combines with J gene TRBJ2-7, with TRBD1 matching over 9 bases. V gave up 4 bases and J gave up 5 bases; unmatched junction bases: 6. Per the germline V gene, CDR1 is MNHNS and CDR2 is SASEGT. This CDR3 has 14 amino acids. CDR3 in amino acids: CASSVRQGDHEQYF. CDR3 DNA: TGTGCCAGCAGTGTCCGACAGGGGGACCACGAGCAGTACTTC.

This clone was recorded once. The chain couples TRBV5-8 to TRBJ2-7, with 10 nucleotides matching TRBD1. The V gene's germline CDR1 is SGHTS and CDR2 YDEGEE. The CDR3 sequence is 14 residues long. The J segment lost 3 bases and the V segment lost 5 bases, leaving 5 bases of the junction unmatched. The CDR3 nucleotides read TGTGCCAGCAGGCGGACAGGGGGTATCTACGAGCAGTACTTC. Translating gives CASRRTGGIYEQYF.

The CDR3 nucleotides read TGTGCCAGCAGCCCACCGACAGGCATCTACGAGCAGTACTTC. It translates to CASSPPTGIYEQYF. The chain has TRBV11-2 and TRBJ2-7; D may be TRBD1 (6 bases). There are 14 residues in the CDR3. Trimming cost V 5 bases and J 3 bases, with 14 bases left between them. Germline V CDR1 and CDR2: SGHAT, FQNNGV.

This chain joins TRBV18 and TRBJ1-5; no firm D call. The V gene lost 5 bases and the J gene lost 8 bases, with 13 bases spanning the gap. Germline V CDR1 and CDR2: KGHSH, LQKENI. The CDR3 totals 13 residues. The CDR3 DNA follows: TGTGCCAGCTCAGCAGACGAGCGGGAGCCCCAGCATTTT. It specifies CASSADEREPQHF.

This chain connects TRBV11-3 to TRBJ2-3; TRBD1 is a possible D gene (5 bases). CDR1 is SGHNT, CDR2 YENEEA, per germline. The CDR3 totals 15 residues. Trimming stripped 5 bases from V and 4 bases from J, with 16 bases between. The CDR3 nucleotides read TGTGCCAGCAGCCGCCCCGACCAGGGTCCAGATACGCAGTATTTT. It yields the protein CASSRPDQGPDTQYF.

The chain has TRBV30 and TRBJ2-1, with D tentatively TRBD2 (5 bases). Germline V lookup: CDR1 GTSNPN, CDR2 SVGIG (reference sequence). V was shortened by 2 bases and J by 13 bases, with 15 bases between the two germline ends. The CDR3 contains 12 residues. CDR3 in DNA: TGTGCCTGGAGTTTACGGGGAGTGGAACAGTTCTTC. As protein: CAWSLRGVEQFF.

This clone was counted a few times. The CDR3: CASFEGQTNQPQHF. The CDR3 bases are TGTGCCAGCTTCGAGGGACAGACCAATCAGCCCCAGCATTTT. The rearrangement uses TRBV6-1 and TRBJ1-5; 7 bases align to TRBD1. The CDR3 sequence is 14 residues long. Germline lookup yields CDR1 MNHNS and CDR2 SASEGT. Unmatched junction bases numbered 7, after V lost 8 bases and J lost 3 bases.

The chain joins TRBV5-1 to TRBJ2-1; 9 bases map to TRBD1. V shed 0 bases and J 4 bases; nucleotides not matched to a gene: 5. CDR1 SGHRS and CDR2 YFSETQ come from the germline V gene. The CDR3 extends over 16 amino acids. CDR3 residues: CASSLDPGQGYNEQFF. Here the CDR3 DNA reads TGCGCCAGCAGCTTGGACCCGGGACAGGGATACAATGAGCAGTTCTTC.

The chain carries TRBV11-1 and TRBJ2-1, with D perhaps TRBD2 (6 bases). V lost 6 bases, J lost 0 bases, and 12 bases lay in between. The CDR3 consists of 15 residues. The germline V gene has CDR1 SGHAT and CDR2 FQDESV (reference sequence). The chain's CDR3 is CASSLSRDSYNEQFF. The CDR3 DNA reads as TGTGCCAGCAGTCTCTCGCGGGACTCCTACAATGAGCAGTTCTTC.

The V and J genes are TRBV29-1 and TRBJ2-7, with no clear D. The CDR3 sequence is 14 residues long. V lost 6 bases to trimming and J lost 0 bases, with 15 bases between them. The germline V gene encodes CDR1 SQVTM and CDR2 ANQGSEA. The CDR3, as DNA: TGCAGCGTCGCCACCCGAACCGGCTCCTACGAGCAGTACTTC. Translated, it gives CSVATRTGSYEQYF.

The V gene is TRBV5-4, the J gene TRBJ2-2; 9 nucleotides line up with TRBD2. The CDR3 is 17 amino acids. V was clipped by 6 bases and J by 0 bases; unmatched bases: 9. The germline CDR1 and CDR2 sequences are SGHNT and YYREEE (reference sequence). Written as DNA, the CDR3 is TGTGCCAGCACCCTGCCGGCTAGCGGGACGAACACCGGGGAGCTGTTTTTT. Amino acid sequence: CASTLPASGTNTGELFF.

The V call is TRBV19, the J call TRBJ1-2, with 7 bases that match TRBD1. The CDR3 length is 14 residues. Germline V CDR1 and CDR2: LNHDA, SQIVND (reference sequence). Trimming at V came to 7 bases and at J to 3 bases, leaving 8 bases not matched to a gene. The DNA for the CDR3 is TGTGCCAGTACCTCGACAGGGTACTACTATGGCTACACCTTC. Its protein product is CASTSTGYYYGYTF.

This clone was seen a single time. The genes are TRBV9 and TRBJ1-1; D is perhaps TRBD1 (5 bases). V was trimmed by 6 bases and J by 2 bases, leaving 17 bases between them. The CDR3 covers 15 residues. The germline gives CDR1 SGDLS, CDR2 YYNGEE. CDR3 loop: CASTVGQLINTEAFF. The CDR3 DNA sequence: TGTGCCAGCACCGTCGGACAACTCATTAACACTGAAGCTTTCTTT.

In DNA, the CDR3 is TGTGCCAGCTCACCACTTGGGCCTTCCACAGATACGCAGTATTTT. This gives the protein CASSPLGPSTDTQYF. This chain joins TRBV18 and TRBJ2-3; D gene unclear. V was cut by 1 base and J by 2 bases, with 10 bases left in between. The CDR3 runs to 15 residues. CDR1 is KGHSH and CDR2 is LQKENI in the germline V gene.

The chain joins TRBV19 to TRBJ1-1; D is unresolved. Germline V lookup: CDR1 LNHDA, CDR2 SQIVND (reference sequence). The CDR3 is made up of 13 amino acids. V gave up 6 bases and J gave up 2 bases, with 10 bases separating them. The CDR3 DNA follows: TGTGCCAGTAGGCCTCAGATAAACACTGAAGCTTTCTTT. Protein product: CASRPQINTEAFF.

In this sample, this clone turned up once. This chain links TRBV7-9 with TRBJ1-1, with 7 bases identical to TRBD1. The trim removed 5 bases at V and 4 bases at J, leaving 10 bases unmatched. This CDR3 region has 15 residues. From germline, CDR1 is SEHNR and CDR2 FQNEAQ (reference sequence). CDR3 in DNA: TGTGCCAGCAGCCGCCTACAGGGGCGCGGCACTGAAGCTTTCTTT. As protein: CASSRLQGRGTEAFF.

This clone has only a few counts. The chain has TRBV18 and TRBJ1-1; 7 bases line up with TRBD1. Germline loops: CDR1 KGHSH, CDR2 LQKENI. The V gene end was trimmed by 4 bases and the J gene end by 1 base; junction bases not matched to a gene: 6. The CDR3 is made up of 15 amino acids. In DNA, the CDR3 is TGTGCCAGCTCACGAGGGGGCGCGACGAACACTGAAGCTTTCTTT. Amino acids: CASSRGGATNTEAFF.

This chain connects TRBV7-3 to TRBJ2-3; D uncertain. CDR1 is SGHTA and CDR2 is FQGTGA in the germline V gene. V lost 1 base and J lost 2, with 10 bases in between. The CDR3 runs to 15 residues. CDR3 in amino acids: CASSLNGGYTDTQYF. CDR3 DNA sequence: TGTGCCAGCAGCTTAAACGGCGGATACACAGATACGCAGTATTTT. Combining the CDR3 with reference TRBV7-3 and TRBJ2-3 gives the whole variable domain GAGVSQTPSNKVTEKGKYVELRCDPISGHTALYWYRQSLGQGPEFLIYFQGTGAADDSGLPNDRFFAVRPEGSVSTLKIQRTERGDSAVYLCASSLNGGYTDTQYFGPGTRLTVL.

The chain joins TRBV28 to TRBJ1-2; D gene uncertain. The length of the CDR3 is 12 residues. Trimming cost V 9 bases and J 4 bases, with 12 bases left between them. The germline V gene encodes CDR1 MDHEN and CDR2 SYDVKM. CDR3 DNA sequence: TGTGCCAGTAGAGGGTTCGGCTATGGCTACACCTTC. This sequence encodes CASRGFGYGYTF.

This chain uses TRBV6-4 with TRBJ2-1; 11 nucleotides line up with TRBD2. J gave up 7 bases and V 4 bases, and 3 bases lay outside the gene matches. CDR3 length: 14 residues. Germline assignment: CDR1 MRHNA and CDR2 SNTAGT. The CDR3 region has the DNA TGTGCCAGCAGTGGGCTAGCGGGGGGAAATGAGCAGTTCTTC. This encodes CASSGLAGGNEQFF.

V is TRBV7-2 and J is TRBJ2-1; 9 positions agree with TRBD1. Germline V gene data show CDR1 as SGHTA and CDR2 as FQGNSA. The CDR3 consists of 12 residues. J gave up 10 bases and V 5 bases, and 3 bases lay outside the gene matches. The CDR3 spells CASSRDRVEQFF. In DNA, the CDR3 is TGTGCCAGCAGCCGGGACAGGGTGGAGCAGTTCTTC.

The chain is built from TRBV29-1 and TRBJ2-3; 9 bases map to TRBD2. Germline V gene data show CDR1 as SQVTM and CDR2 as ANQGSEA. V was clipped by 4 bases and J by 4 bases; unmatched bases: 6. The CDR3 is 14 residues long. CDR3 DNA: TGCAGCGTTGGACGGCGGGAGGGGGCAGATACGCAGTATTTT. It translates to CSVGRREGADTQYF.

V gene TRBV11-2 combines with J gene TRBJ2-3; D is ambiguous. Germline CDR1 is SGHAT and CDR2 is FQNNGV. Between the trimmed V and J ends, which lost 0 bases and 7 bases, there was a span of 8 bases. This CDR3 is built from 13 residues. The CDR3 coding sequence is TGTGCCAGCAGCTTAGATTACGTAAATACGCAGTATTTT. The encoded protein is CASSLDYVNTQYF.

The rearrangement links TRBV28 to TRBJ1-2; D is possibly TRBD1 (5 bases). The length of the CDR3 is 14 residues. Germline-derived CDR1 and CDR2 are MDHEN and SYDVKM. V lost 5 bases and J 6 bases, leaving 16 bases between the germline ends. CDR3 protein: CASSRYRDGDGYTF. The DNA for the CDR3 is TGTGCCAGCAGTCGATACCGGGACGGGGATGGCTACACCTTC.

V and J are TRBV29-1 and TRBJ2-3; a weak D match, TRBD2 (7 bases). V was trimmed by 6 bases and J by 2 bases, leaving 9 bases between them. The CDR3 runs to 12 residues. In germline, CDR1 is SQVTM, CDR2 ANQGSEA. CDR3: CSVRGATDTQYF. CDR3 DNA: TGCAGCGTCCGGGGGGCCACAGATACGCAGTATTTT.

The chain combines TRBV18 with TRBJ2-3, with D unclear. Trimming took 3 bases from V and 4 from J, leaving 8 bases between them. Looked up from germline, CDR1 is KGHSH and CDR2 is LQKENI. The CDR3 contains 13 residues. The CDR3 region is CASSPDTPDTQYF. DNA for the CDR3: TGTGCCAGCTCACCCGATACCCCAGATACGCAGTATTTT.

The CDR3 loop is CAISGLAGEGGSYEQYF. The CDR3 DNA sequence: TGTGCCATCAGTGGACTAGCGGGAGAAGGGGGCTCCTACGAGCAGTACTTC. This chain joins TRBV10-3 and TRBJ2-7, with 12 bases lining up with TRBD2. The germline V gene has CDR1 ENHRY and CDR2 SYGVKD. CDR3 length: 17 amino acids. Trimming took 4 bases from V and 0 from J; bases not matched to a gene: 7.

The chain uses TRBV4-1 and TRBJ1-1, with D hard to call. V dropped 3 bases and J dropped 4 bases, with 12 bases sitting between them. The CDR3 contains 14 residues. Germline V gives CDR1 MGHRA, CDR2 YSYEKL. CDR3 region: CASSHTSGSTEAFF. The CDR3 DNA reads as TGCGCCAGCAGCCATACATCGGGGTCCACTGAAGCTTTCTTT.